This T cell receptor beta chain was observed in a study of T-cell memory formation after mild COVID-19. This CDR3 contains 15 residues. V was clipped by 0 bases and J by 7 bases, with 11 bases between them. CDR1 and CDR2 (germline): SGHRS, YFSETQ. TCRdb recomputed calls from the 5' RACE reads with MiXCR, one row per CDR3 protein. Of 450,000 or so distinct CDR3 sequences in the sample, roughly 25% were seen once. Sample: PBMCs or a T cell subset sorted from them (not recorded which). This TCR derives from an adult woman who had mild COVID-19 (a few samples of this study predate the infection). Cell type and time point are not known. The chain carries TRBV5-1 and TRBJ1-6; D call uncertain. CDR3 loop: CASSLDGFFNSPLHF. CDR3 coding DNA: TGCGCCAGCAGCTTGGATGGCTTTTTCAATTCACCCCTCCACTTT.